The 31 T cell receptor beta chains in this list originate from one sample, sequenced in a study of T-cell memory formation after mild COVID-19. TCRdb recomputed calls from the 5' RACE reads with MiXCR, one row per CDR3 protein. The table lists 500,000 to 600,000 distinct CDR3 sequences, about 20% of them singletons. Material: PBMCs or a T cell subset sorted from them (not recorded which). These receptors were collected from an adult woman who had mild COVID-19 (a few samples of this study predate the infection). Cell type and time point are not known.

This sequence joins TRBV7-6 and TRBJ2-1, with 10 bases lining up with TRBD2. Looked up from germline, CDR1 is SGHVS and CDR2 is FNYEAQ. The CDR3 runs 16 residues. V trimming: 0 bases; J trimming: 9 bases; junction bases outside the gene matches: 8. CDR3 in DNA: TGTGCCAGCAGCTTAGCGCGGAGCGGGGGGGCCGGTGAGCAGTTCTTC. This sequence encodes CASSLARSGGAGEQFF.

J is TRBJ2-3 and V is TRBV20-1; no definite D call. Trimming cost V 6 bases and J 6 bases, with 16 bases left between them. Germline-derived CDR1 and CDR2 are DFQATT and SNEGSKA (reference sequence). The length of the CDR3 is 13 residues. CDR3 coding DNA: TGCAGTGCCACATGGGCCAGCCCGGATACGCAGTATTTT. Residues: CSATWASPDTQYF.

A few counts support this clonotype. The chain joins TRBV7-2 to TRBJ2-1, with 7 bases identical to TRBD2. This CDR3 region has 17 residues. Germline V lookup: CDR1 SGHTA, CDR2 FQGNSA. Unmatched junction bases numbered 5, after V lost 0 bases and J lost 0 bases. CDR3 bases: TGTGCCAGCAGCTTAGCGCCTAGCGGTTTCTCCTACAATGAGCAGTTCTTC. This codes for CASSLAPSGFSYNEQFF.

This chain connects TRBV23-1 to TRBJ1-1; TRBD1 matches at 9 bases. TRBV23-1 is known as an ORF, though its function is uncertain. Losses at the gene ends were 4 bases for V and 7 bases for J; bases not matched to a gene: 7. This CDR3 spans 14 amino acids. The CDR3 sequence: CASSLGDRGVEAFF. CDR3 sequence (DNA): TGCGCCAGCAGTCTCGGAGACAGGGGGGTTGAAGCTTTCTTT.

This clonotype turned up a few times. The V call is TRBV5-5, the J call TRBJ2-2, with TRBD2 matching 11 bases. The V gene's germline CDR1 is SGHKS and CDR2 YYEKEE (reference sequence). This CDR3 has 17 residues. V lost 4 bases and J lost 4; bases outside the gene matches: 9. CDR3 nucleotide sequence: TGTGCCAGCAGCCGGGGGATTAGCGGGAGGGTCACCGGGGAGCTGTTTTTT. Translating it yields CASSRGISGRVTGELFF. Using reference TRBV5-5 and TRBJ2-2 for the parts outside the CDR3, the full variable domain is DAGVTQSPTHLIKTRGQQVTLRCSPISGHKSVSWYQQVLGQGPQFIFQYYEKEERGRGNFPDRFSARQFPNYSSELNVNALLLGDSALYLCASSRGISGRVTGELFFGEGSRLTVL.

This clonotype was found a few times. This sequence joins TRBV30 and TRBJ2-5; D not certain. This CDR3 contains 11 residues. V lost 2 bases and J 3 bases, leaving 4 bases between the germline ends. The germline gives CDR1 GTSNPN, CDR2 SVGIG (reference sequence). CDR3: CAWSLKETQYF. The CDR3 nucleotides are TGTGCCTGGAGTCTTAAAGAGACCCAGTACTTC.

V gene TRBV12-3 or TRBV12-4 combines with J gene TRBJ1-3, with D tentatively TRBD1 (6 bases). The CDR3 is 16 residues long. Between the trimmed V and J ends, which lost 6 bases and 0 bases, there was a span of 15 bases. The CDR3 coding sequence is TGTGCCAGCAGGCGCGACAGGTTGAGCTCTGGAAACACCATATATTTT. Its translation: CASRRDRLSSGNTIYF.

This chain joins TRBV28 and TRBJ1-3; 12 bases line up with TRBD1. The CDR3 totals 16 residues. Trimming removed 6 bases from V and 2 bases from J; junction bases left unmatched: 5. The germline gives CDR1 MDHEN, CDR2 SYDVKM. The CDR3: CASSRDRGRAGNTIYF. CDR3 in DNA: TGTGCCAGCAGCAGGGACAGGGGGCGAGCTGGAAACACCATATATTTT.

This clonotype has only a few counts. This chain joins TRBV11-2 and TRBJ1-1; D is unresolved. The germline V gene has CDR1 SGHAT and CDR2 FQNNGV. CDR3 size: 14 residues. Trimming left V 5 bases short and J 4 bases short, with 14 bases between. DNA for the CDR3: TGTGCCAGCAGCCGCGGAGGGAAAGGCACTGAAGCTTTCTTT. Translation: CASSRGGKGTEAFF.

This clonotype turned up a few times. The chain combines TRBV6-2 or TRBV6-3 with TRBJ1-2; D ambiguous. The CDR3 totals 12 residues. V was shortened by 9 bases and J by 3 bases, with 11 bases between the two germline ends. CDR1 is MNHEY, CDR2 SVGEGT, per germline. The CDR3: CASHRLDYGYTF. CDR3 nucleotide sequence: TGTGCCAGTCACCGTTTAGACTATGGCTACACCTTC.

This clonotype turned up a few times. CDR3 nucleotides: TGCAGCGTTGACAGGACAGGGCTGAACACTGAAGCTTTCTTT. Its protein is CSVDRTGLNTEAFF. V gene TRBV29-1 combines with J gene TRBJ1-1, with TRBD1 matching 8 bases. The germline V gene has CDR1 SQVTM and CDR2 ANQGSEA. The CDR3 runs to 14 residues. Trimming at V came to 3 bases and at J to 0 bases, leaving 3 bases not matched to a gene.

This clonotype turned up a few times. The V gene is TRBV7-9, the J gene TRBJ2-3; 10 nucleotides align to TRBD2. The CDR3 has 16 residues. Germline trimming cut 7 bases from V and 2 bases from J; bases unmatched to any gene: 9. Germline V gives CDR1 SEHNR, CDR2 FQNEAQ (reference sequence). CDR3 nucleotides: TGTGCCAGCACCCTAGGACTAGCGGAGCTCACAGATACGCAGTATTTT. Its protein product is CASTLGLAELTDTQYF.

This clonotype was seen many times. The CDR3 region is CASSSRQDREAFF. DNA of the CDR3: TGTGCCAGCAGCTCTCGCCAGGACAGGGAAGCTTTCTTT. The genes are TRBV7-6 and TRBJ1-1; TRBD1 agrees at 7 bases. The length of the CDR3 is 13 residues. Germline lookup yields CDR1 SGHVS and CDR2 FNYEAQ. V shed 4 bases, J shed 8 bases, and the junction held 7 bases outside the gene matches. Drawing the rest from reference TRBV7-6 and TRBJ1-1, the complete variable domain is GAGVSQSPRYKVTKRGQDVALRCDPISGHVSLYWYRQALGQGPEFLTYFNYEAQQDKSGLPNDRFSAERPEGSISTLTIQRTEQRDSAMYRCASSSRQDREAFFGQGTRLTVV.

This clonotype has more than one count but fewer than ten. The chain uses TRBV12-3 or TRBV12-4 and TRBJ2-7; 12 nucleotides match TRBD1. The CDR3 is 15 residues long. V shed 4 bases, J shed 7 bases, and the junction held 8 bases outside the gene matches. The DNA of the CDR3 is TGTGCCAGCAGTTCGACCGGGACAGGGGGCAAGGAGCAGTACTTC. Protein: CASSSTGTGGKEQYF.

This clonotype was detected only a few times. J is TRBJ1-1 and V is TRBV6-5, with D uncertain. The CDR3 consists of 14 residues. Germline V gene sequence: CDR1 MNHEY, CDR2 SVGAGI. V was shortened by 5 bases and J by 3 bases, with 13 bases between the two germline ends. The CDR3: CASSDKRPDTEAFF. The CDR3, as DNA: TGTGCCAGCAGTGACAAAAGGCCCGACACTGAAGCTTTCTTT.

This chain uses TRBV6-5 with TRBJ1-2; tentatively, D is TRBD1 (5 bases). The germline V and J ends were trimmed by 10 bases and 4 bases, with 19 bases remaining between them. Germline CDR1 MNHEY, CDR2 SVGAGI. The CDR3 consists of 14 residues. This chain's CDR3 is CATSTGRGVYGYTF. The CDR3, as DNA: TGTGCCACCTCGACCGGGCGGGGGGTCTATGGCTACACCTTC.

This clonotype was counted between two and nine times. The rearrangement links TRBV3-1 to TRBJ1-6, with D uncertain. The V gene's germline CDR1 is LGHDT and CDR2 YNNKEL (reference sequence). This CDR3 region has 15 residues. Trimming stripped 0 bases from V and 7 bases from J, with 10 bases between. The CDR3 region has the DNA TGTGCCAGCAGCCAAGAAGGTAGCGGCAATTCACCCCTCCACTTT. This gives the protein CASSQEGSGNSPLHF.

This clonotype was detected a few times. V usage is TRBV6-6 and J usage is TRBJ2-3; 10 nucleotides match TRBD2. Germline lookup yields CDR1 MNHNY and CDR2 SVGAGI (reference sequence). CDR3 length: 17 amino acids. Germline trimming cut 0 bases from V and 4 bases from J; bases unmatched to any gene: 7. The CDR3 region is CASSYSPGLAGADTQYF. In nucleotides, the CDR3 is TGTGCCAGCAGTTACTCGCCAGGGCTAGCGGGAGCAGATACGCAGTATTTT.

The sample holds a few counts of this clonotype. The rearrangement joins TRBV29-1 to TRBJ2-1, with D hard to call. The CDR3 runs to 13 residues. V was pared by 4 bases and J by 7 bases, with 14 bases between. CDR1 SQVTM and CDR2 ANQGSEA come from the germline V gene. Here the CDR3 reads CSVALGSINEQFF. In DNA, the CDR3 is TGCAGCGTTGCTCTTGGATCTATAAATGAGCAGTTCTTC.

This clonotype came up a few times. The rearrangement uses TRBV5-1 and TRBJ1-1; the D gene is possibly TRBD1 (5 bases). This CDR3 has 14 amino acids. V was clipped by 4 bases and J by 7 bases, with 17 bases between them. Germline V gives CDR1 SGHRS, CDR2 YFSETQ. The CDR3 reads CASSRGTRGVEAFF. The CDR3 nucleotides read TGCGCCAGCAGCCGCGGGACCCGCGGAGTTGAAGCTTTCTTT.

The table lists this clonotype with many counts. CDR3 nucleotide sequence: TGTGCCAGCAGCGCCACAGATACGCAGTATTTT. It is translated as CASSATDTQYF. This rearrangement joins TRBV9 to TRBJ2-3; D not certain. Germline V gene sequence: CDR1 SGDLS, CDR2 YYNGEE. V gave up 3 bases and J gave up 2 bases, with 1 base separating them. The CDR3 consists of 11 residues.

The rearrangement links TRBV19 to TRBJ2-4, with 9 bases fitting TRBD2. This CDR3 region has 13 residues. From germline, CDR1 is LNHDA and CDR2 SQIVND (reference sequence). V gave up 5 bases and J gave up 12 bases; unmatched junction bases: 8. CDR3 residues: CASSLPSGRSQYF. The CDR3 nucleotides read TGTGCCAGTAGTCTCCCAAGCGGGAGGAGTCAGTACTTC.

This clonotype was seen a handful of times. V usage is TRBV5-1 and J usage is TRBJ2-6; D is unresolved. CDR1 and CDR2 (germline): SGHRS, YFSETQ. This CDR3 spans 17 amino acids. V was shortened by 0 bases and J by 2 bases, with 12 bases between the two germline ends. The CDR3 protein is CASSLVSYSPGANVLTF. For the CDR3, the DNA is TGCGCCAGCAGCTTGGTCTCTTATTCCCCTGGGGCCAACGTCCTGACTTTC. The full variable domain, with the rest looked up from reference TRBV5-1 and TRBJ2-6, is KAGVTQTPRYLIKTRGQQVTLSCSPISGHRSVSWYQQTPGQGLQFLFEYFSETQRNKGNFPGRFSGRQFSNSRSEMNVSTLELGDSALYLCASSLVSYSPGANVLTFGAGSRLTVL.

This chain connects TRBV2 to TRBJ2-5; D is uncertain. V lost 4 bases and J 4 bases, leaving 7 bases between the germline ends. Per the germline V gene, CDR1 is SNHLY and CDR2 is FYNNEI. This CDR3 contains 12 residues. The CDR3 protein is CASSGEGETQYF. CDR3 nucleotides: TGTGCCAGCAGTGGGGAAGGAGAGACCCAGTACTTC.

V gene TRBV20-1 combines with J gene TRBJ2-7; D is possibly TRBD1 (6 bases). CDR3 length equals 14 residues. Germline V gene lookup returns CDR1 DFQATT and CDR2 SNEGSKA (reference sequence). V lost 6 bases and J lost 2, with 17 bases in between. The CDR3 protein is CSASPAGDPYEQYF. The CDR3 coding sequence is TGCAGTGCCAGCCCCGCAGGGGACCCCTACGAGCAGTACTTC.

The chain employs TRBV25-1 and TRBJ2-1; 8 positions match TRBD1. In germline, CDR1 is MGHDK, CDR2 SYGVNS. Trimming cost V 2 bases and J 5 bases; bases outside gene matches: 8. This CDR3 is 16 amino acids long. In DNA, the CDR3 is TGTGCCAGCAGTGAAACCCCTCGGACAGGGCACAATGAGCAGTTCTTC. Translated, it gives CASSETPRTGHNEQFF.

The CDR3 loop reads CASSFSGLYEQYF. CDR3 DNA sequence: TGTGCCAGCAGCTTCTCGGGCCTCTACGAGCAGTACTTC. V and J are TRBV5-6 and TRBJ2-7; no clear D. Trimming took 2 bases from V and 3 from J, leaving 9 bases between them. Germline V gene lookup returns CDR1 SGHDT and CDR2 YYEEEE. This CDR3 region has 13 residues.

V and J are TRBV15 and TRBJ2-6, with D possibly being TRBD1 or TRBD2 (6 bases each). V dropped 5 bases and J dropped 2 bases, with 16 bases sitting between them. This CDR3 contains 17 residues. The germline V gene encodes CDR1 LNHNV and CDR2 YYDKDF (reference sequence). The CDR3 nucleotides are TGTGCCACCAGCGTCGCCTTCGGGGGCGCTGGGGCCAACGTCCTGACTTTC. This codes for CATSVAFGGAGANVLTF.

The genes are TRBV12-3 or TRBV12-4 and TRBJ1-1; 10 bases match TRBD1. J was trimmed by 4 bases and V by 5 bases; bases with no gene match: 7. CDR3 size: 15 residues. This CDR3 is CASSGPGQGITEAFF. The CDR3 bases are TGTGCCAGCAGTGGCCCGGGACAGGGGATCACTGAAGCTTTCTTT.

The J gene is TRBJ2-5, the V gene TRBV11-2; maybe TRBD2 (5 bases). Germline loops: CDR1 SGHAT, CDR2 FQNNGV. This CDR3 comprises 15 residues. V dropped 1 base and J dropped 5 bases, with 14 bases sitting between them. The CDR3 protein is CASSLGRETIETQYF. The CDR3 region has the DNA TGTGCCAGCAGCTTAGGTCGAGAGACTATTGAGACCCAGTACTTC.

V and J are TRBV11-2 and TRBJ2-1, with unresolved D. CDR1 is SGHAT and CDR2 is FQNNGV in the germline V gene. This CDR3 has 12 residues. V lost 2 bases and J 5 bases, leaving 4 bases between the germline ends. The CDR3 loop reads CASSLNHNEQFF. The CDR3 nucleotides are TGTGCCAGCAGCTTAAACCACAATGAGCAGTTCTTC.